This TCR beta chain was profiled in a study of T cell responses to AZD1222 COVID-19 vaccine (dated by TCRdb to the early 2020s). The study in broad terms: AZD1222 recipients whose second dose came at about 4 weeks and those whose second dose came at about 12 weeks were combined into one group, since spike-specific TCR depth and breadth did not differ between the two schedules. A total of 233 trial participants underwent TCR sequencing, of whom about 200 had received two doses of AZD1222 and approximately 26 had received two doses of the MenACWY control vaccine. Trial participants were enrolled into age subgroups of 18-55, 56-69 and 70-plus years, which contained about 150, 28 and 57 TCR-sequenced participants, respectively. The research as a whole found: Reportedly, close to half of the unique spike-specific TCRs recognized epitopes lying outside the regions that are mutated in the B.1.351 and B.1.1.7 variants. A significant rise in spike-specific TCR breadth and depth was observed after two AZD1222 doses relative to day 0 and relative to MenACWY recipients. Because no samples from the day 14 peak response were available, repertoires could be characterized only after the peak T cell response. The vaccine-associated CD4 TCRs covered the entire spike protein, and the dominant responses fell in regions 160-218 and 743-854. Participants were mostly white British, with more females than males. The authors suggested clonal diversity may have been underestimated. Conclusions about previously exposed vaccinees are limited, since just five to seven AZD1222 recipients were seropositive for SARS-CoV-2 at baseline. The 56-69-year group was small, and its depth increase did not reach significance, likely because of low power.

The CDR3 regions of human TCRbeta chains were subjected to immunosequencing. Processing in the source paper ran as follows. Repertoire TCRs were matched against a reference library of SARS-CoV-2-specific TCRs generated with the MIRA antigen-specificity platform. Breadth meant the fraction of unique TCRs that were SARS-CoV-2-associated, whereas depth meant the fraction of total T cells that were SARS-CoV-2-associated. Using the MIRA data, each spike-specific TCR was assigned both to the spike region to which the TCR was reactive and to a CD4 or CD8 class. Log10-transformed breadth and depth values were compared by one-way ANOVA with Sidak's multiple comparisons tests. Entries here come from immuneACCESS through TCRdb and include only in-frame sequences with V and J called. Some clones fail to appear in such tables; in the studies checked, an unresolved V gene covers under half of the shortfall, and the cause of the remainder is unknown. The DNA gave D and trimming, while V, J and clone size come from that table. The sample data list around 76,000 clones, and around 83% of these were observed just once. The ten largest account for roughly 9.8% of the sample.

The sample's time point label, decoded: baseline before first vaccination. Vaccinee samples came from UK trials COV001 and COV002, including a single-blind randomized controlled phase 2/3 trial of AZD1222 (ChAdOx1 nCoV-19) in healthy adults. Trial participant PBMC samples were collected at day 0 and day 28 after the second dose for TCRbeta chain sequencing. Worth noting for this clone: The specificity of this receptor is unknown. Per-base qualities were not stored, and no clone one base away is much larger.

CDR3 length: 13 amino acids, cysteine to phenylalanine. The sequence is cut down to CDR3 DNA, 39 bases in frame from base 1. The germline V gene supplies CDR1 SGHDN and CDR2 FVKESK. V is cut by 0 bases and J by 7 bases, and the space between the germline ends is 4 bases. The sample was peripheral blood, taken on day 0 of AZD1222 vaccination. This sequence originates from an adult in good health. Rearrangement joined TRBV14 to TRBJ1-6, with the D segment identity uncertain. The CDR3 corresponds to CASSQDWNSPLHF. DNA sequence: TGTGCCAGCAGCCAAGATTGGAATTCACCCCTCCACTTT. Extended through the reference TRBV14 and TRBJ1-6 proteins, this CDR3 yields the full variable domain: EAGVTQFPSHSVIEKGQTVTLRCDPISGHDNLYWYRRVMGKEIKFLLHFVKESKQDESGMPNNRFLAERTGGTYSTLKVQPAELEDSGVYFCASSQDWNSPLHFGNGTRLTVT.